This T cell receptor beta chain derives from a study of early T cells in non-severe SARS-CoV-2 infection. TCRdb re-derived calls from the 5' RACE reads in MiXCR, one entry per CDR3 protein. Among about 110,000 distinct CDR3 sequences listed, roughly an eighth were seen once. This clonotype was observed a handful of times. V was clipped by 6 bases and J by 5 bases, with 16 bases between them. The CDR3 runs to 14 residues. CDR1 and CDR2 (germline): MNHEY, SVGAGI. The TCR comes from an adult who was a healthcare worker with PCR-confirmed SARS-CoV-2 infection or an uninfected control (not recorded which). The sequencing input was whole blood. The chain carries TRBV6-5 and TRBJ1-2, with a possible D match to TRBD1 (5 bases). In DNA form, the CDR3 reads TGTGCCAGCAGCCCCGGGACGGATCAATATGGCTACACCTTC. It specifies CASSPGTDQYGYTF.